Below are 19 T cell receptor beta chains sequenced from a single sample in a study of blood T cell repertoires in COVID-19. Profiling relied on immunoSEQ multiplex PCR, and the TCRdb table lists in-frame clones only, not all of them. The sample contains about 340,000 clones, approximately 92% of which appear only once. Input material: PBMCs or T cells enriched from blood (not recorded which). These receptors came from a woman between 25 and 40 years old who had recovered from COVID-19.

The genes are TRBV2 and TRBJ1-2, with a possible D match to TRBD1 (5 bases). Germline V gene lookup returns CDR1 SNHLY and CDR2 FYNNEI. The length of the CDR3 is 14 residues. Trimming left V 0 bases short and J 13 bases short, with 18 bases between. The CDR3 coding sequence is TGTGCCAGCAGTGAAGCGCTTACGATAGGGGCTTCCACCTTC. This gives the protein CASSEALTIGASTF. Variable domain in full (rest from reference TRBV2 and TRBJ1-2): EPEVTQTPSHQVTQMGQEVILRCVPISNHLYFYWYRQILGQKVEFLVSFYNNEISEKSEIFDDQFSVERPDGSNFTLKIRSTKLEDSAMYFCASSEALTIGASTFGSGTRLTVV.

The chain joins TRBV2 to TRBJ1-5, with a tentative D call TRBD1 (5 bases). With 7 bases removed from V and 3 bases from J, the gap between germline ends came to 22 bases. This CDR3 has 17 residues. Germline V CDR1 and CDR2: SNHLY, FYNNEI. DNA of the CDR3: TGTGCCAGCAAAACGGCTCGGGCCGCGGGGGACAATCAGCCCCAGCATTTT. It encodes CASKTARAAGDNQPQHF.

V usage is TRBV9 and J usage is TRBJ2-1; D is undetermined. The CDR3 is made up of 13 amino acids. CDR1 SGDLS and CDR2 YYNGEE come from the germline V gene. V lost 4 bases to trimming and J lost 5 bases, with 10 bases between them. CDR3 DNA sequence: TGTGCCAGCAGCCTCAACCCAGACAATGAGCAGTTCTTC. Amino acids: CASSLNPDNEQFF.

This chain uses TRBV6-2 or TRBV6-3 with TRBJ2-7; 15 bases line up with TRBD2. This CDR3 has 18 amino acids. With 7 bases clipped from V and 0 bases from J, the junction kept 10 bases outside the gene matches. The germline CDR1 and CDR2 sequences are MNHEY and SVGEGT. This CDR3 reads CASNPGLAGGFSSYEQYF. The CDR3 coding sequence is TGTGCCAGCAACCCGGGACTAGCGGGGGGCTTTAGCTCCTACGAGCAGTACTTC.

This rearrangement joins TRBV9 to TRBJ2-5; the D gene is possibly TRBD2 (6 bases). The CDR3 is made up of 16 amino acids. V lost 0 bases and J 0 bases, leaving 12 bases between the germline ends. Germline CDR1 SGDLS, CDR2 YYNGEE. CDR3 DNA: TGTGCCAGCAGCGTAGGGGGACTCCCAAACCAAGAGACCCAGTACTTC. Translated: CASSVGGLPNQETQYF.

The chain is built from TRBV6-5 and TRBJ2-1; TRBD2 matches 10 bases. J was trimmed by 0 bases and V by 6 bases; bases with no gene match: 2. The germline V gene has CDR1 MNHEY and CDR2 SVGAGI. There are 15 residues in the CDR3. CDR3 sequence reads: CASSQREGSYNEQFF. The CDR3 region has the DNA TGTGCCAGCAGCCAGCGGGAGGGCTCCTACAATGAGCAGTTCTTC.

This clone appeared a single time. J is TRBJ2-3 and V is TRBV7-3, with 7 nucleotides matching TRBD1. V lost 5 bases to trimming and J lost 6 bases; unmatched junction nucleotides: 11. Germline CDR1 and CDR2: SGHTA and FQGTGA. The CDR3 sequence is 15 residues long. The CDR3 loop is CASSPRGKGADTQYF. As DNA, the CDR3 is TGTGCCAGCAGCCCCCGGGGAAAGGGGGCCGATACGCAGTATTTT.

V usage is TRBV24-1 and J usage is TRBJ1-4; D is possibly TRBD1 (5 bases). There are 15 residues in the CDR3. The germline V gene encodes CDR1 KGHDR and CDR2 SFDVKD. Between the trimmed V and J ends, which lost 7 bases and 11 bases, there was a span of 22 bases. The CDR3 region has the DNA TGTGCCACCAGCGACGGCGGGGGAACCTTAGGGAAACTGTTTTTT. It codes for CATSDGGGTLGKLFF.

V and J are TRBV19 and TRBJ1-1, with D tentatively TRBD1 (6 bases). Germline values: CDR1 LNHDA, CDR2 SQIVND (reference sequence). The V gene lost 3 bases and the J gene lost 7 bases, with 18 bases spanning the gap. CDR3 length: 15 amino acids. The chain's CDR3 is CASSMVSAGDGEAFF. The CDR3 coding sequence is TGTGCCAGTAGTATGGTTTCGGCAGGGGACGGTGAAGCTTTCTTT.

The count of this clone is one. This chain connects TRBV6-2 or TRBV6-3 to TRBJ1-1; TRBD1 matches 8 bases. Germline CDR1 and CDR2: MNHEY and SVGEGT. The V gene end was trimmed by 6 bases and the J gene end by 0 bases; junction bases not matched to a gene: 9. This CDR3 is built from 16 residues. Here the CDR3 reads CASSLDRTGLNTEAFF. In DNA, the CDR3 is TGTGCCAGCAGCCTCGATCGGACAGGGTTGAACACTGAAGCTTTCTTT.

The gene calls are TRBV6-5 and TRBJ2-2; 11 bases are a match to TRBD2. V shed 11 bases and J 4 bases; nucleotides not matched to a gene: 9. This CDR3 is 15 amino acids long. The germline gives CDR1 MNHEY, CDR2 SVGAGI. As DNA, the CDR3 is TGTGCCGGGTGGAGGGGGACTAGCGGCACCGGGGAGCTGTTTTTT. Translating gives CAGWRGTSGTGELFF.

The chain carries TRBV6-5 and TRBJ2-2, with TRBD1 matching 8 bases. The germline V gene has CDR1 MNHEY and CDR2 SVGAGI. Trimming at V came to 6 bases and at J to 5 bases, leaving 8 bases not matched to a gene. The CDR3 totals 15 residues. The CDR3 loop reads CASRGQGAGTGELFF. CDR3 coding DNA: TGTGCCAGCAGGGGTCAGGGGGCAGGGACCGGGGAGCTGTTTTTT.

The chain recombines TRBV6-2 or TRBV6-3 with TRBJ2-5; D perhaps matches TRBD1 (5 bases). Trimming stripped 6 bases from V and 2 bases from J, with 13 bases between. CDR3 size: 14 residues. Looked up from germline, CDR1 is MNHEY and CDR2 is SVGEGT. The CDR3 here is CASSSGAAQETQYF. CDR3 bases: TGTGCCAGCAGCAGTGGGGCAGCTCAAGAGACCCAGTACTTC.

This clone occurred a few times. The chain links TRBV30 to TRBJ1-5; a weak D match, TRBD1 (5 bases). V lost 3 bases and J lost 2, with 11 bases in between. CDR1 and CDR2 from the germline V gene are GTSNPN and SVGIG (reference sequence). The CDR3 is made up of 14 amino acids. The CDR3 sequence: CAWSAEGGNQPQHF. CDR3 coding DNA: TGTGCCTGGAGCGCGGAAGGGGGCAATCAGCCCCAGCATTTT.

The CDR3 coding sequence is TGTGCCAGCAGGTTCGGGGGGGGAAGCACAGATACGCAGTATTTT. This gives the protein CASRFGGGSTDTQYF. The chain joins TRBV2 to TRBJ2-3, with TRBD2 matching over 8 bases. Trimming cost V 6 bases and J 0 bases; bases outside gene matches: 5. The CDR3 length is 15 residues. Germline CDR1 is SNHLY and CDR2 is FYNNEI.

The chain combines TRBV7-3 with TRBJ2-4; D remains ambiguous. CDR1 is SGHTA, CDR2 FQGTGA, per germline. The CDR3 is 13 residues long. The germline V and J ends were trimmed by 1 base and 2 bases, with 3 bases remaining between them. CDR3 sequence (DNA): TGTGCCAGCAGCTTAATATCCAAAAACATTCAGTACTTC. It yields the protein CASSLISKNIQYF.

This chain joins TRBV15 and TRBJ1-1, with 8 bases identical to TRBD1. Trimming at V came to 3 bases and at J to 5 bases, leaving 11 bases not matched to a gene. Per the germline V gene, CDR1 is LNHNV and CDR2 is YYDKDF (reference sequence). The CDR3 extends over 16 amino acids. The CDR3 nucleotides are TGTGCCACCAGCAGGGCGCCTACAGGGGGAGGTACTGAAGCTTTCTTT. As protein: CATSRAPTGGGTEAFF.

The CDR3 DNA reads as TGTGCCAGCAGCTTTATCCAGGGTGACGAACCGGATACGCAGTATTTT. Its translation is CASSFIQGDEPDTQYF. This chain links TRBV11-3 with TRBJ2-3; weak D call: TRBD1 (5 bases). This CDR3 region has 16 residues. Trimming pared 3 bases from V and 6 bases from J, leaving 19 bases between. CDR1 SGHNT and CDR2 YENEEA come from the germline V gene.

This sequence joins TRBV7-8 and TRBJ1-3, with a weak D call TRBD1 (5 bases). The CDR3 runs to 16 residues. The V gene's germline CDR1 is SGHVS and CDR2 FQNEAQ. Trimming removed 4 bases from V and 0 bases from J, with 13 bases in between. The DNA for the CDR3 is TGTGCCAGCAGCTCCCGACGGACAAGCTCTGGAAACACCATATATTTT. Translating it yields CASSSRRTSSGNTIYF.